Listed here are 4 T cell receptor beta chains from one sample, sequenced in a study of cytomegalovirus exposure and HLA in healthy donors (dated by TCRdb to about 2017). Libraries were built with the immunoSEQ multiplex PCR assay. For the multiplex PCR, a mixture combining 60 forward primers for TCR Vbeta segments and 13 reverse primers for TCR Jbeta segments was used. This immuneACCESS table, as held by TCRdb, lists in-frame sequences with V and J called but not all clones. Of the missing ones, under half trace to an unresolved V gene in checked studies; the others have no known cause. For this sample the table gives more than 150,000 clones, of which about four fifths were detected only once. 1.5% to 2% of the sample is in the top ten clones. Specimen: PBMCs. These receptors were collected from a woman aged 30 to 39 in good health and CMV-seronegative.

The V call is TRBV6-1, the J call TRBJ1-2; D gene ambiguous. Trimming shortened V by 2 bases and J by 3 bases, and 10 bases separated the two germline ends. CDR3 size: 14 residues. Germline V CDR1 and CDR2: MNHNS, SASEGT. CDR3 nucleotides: TGTGCCAGCAGTGAACGAGACACCTACTATGGCTACACCTTC. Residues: CASSERDTYYGYTF.

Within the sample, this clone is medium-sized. CDR3 sequence: CASSLSGGASYEQYF. The CDR3, as DNA: TGTGCCAGCAGTTTGAGCGGGGGGGCCTCTTACGAGCAGTACTTC. The rearrangement links TRBV6-1 to TRBJ2-7, with 10 bases matching TRBD2. The V gene end was trimmed by 5 bases and the J gene end by 4 bases; junction bases not matched to a gene: 8. CDR3 size: 15 residues. Germline V gene data show CDR1 as MNHNS and CDR2 as SASEGT.

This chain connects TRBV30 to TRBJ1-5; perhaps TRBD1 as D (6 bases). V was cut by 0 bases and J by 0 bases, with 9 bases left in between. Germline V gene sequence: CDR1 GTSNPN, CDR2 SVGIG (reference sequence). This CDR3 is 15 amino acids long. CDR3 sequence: CAWSVVGASNQPQHF. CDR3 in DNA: TGTGCCTGGAGTGTAGTGGGGGCTAGCAATCAGCCCCAGCATTTT.

CDR3 coding DNA: TGTGCCAGCAGCCCGGACAACGGGGAGCTGTTTTTT. Protein sequence: CASSPDNGELFF. The V gene is TRBV7-3, the J gene TRBJ2-2; possible D gene TRBD1, 5 bases. The CDR3 is 12 residues long. Trimming stripped 5 bases from V and 7 bases from J, with 8 bases between. Looked up from germline, CDR1 is SGHTA and CDR2 is FQGTGA.